The sequence of this T cell receptor beta chain was determined in a study of T cells in Graves' hyperthyroidism and ophthalmopathy. In its sample, this clonotype was seen many times. The germline CDR1 and CDR2 sequences are KGHDR and SFDVKD. CDR3 length: 14 residues. V lost 7 bases and J lost 3; bases outside the gene matches: 6. Amplified TCR beta CDR3 regions derived from RNA transcripts. First-round RT-PCR targeting the TCR CDR3 was performed with the HTBI primer set. TCRdb used MiXCR to reprocess the multiplex PCR reads, holding one entry per CDR3 protein. The sample records under 400,000 distinct CDR3 sequences, about 15% being singletons. Patients aged 18 to 65 had newly diagnosed hyperthyroidism of under 2 months' duration. The PBMCs were sourced from fresh peripheral blood (approximately 9 ml).

The chain recombines TRBV24-1 with TRBJ2-3; TRBD1 matches 7 bases. The receptor comes from an older woman with Graves' hyperthyroidism. What was sequenced was blood. CDR3 DNA sequence: TGTGCCACCAGAAGACAGGGCCCTACAGATACGCAGTATTTT. Encoded protein: CATRRQGPTDTQYF.